The 3 T cell receptor beta chains in this list originate from one sample, sequenced in a study of lymphopenia after photon versus proton radiotherapy (dated by TCRdb to the late 2010s). Preparation of the library involved the immunoSEQ multiplex PCR assay. This immuneACCESS table, as held by TCRdb, lists in-frame sequences with V and J called but not all clones. Of the missing ones, under half trace to an unresolved V gene in checked studies; the others have no known cause. The table for this sample lists around 29,000 clones; over 70% of them were counted only once. The top ten clones comprise around 13% of the sample. The sample consisted of peripheral blood, taken from a patient treated with proton-based radiotherapy. Receptors were obtained from a woman between 65 and 79 years old with pancreatic cancer.

The rearrangement uses TRBV7-3 and TRBJ2-7; the D call may be TRBD1 or TRBD2 (5 bases each). This CDR3 spans 15 amino acids. V lost 5 bases to trimming and J lost 7 bases, with 21 bases between them. Germline CDR1 is SGHTA and CDR2 is FQGTGA. CDR3 coding DNA: TGTGCCAGCAGCCTCTTTGGGGGAGCGACGGGAGAGCAGTACTTC. It specifies CASSLFGGATGEQYF.

This clone was seen a single time. The J gene is TRBJ2-1, the V gene TRBV9, with 7 positions matching TRBD2. Unmatched junction bases numbered 4, after V lost 0 bases and J lost 7 bases. CDR1 SGDLS and CDR2 YYNGEE come from the germline V gene. The CDR3 totals 14 residues. CDR3 nucleotide sequence: TGTGCCAGCAGCGTAGGCGGGACTAAGAATGAGCAGTTCTTC. It translates to CASSVGGTKNEQFF.

The chain uses TRBV6-7 and TRBJ2-5; D uncertain. The J call is uncertain, as TRBJ2-7 better fits the DNA end. TRBV6-7 is an ORF for which the function is uncertain. The CDR3 runs to 16 residues. CDR3 loop: CASSYPLKLRFYEQYF. Written as DNA, the CDR3 is TGTGCCAGCAGTTACCCCCTGAAGCTTAGGTTCTACGAGCAGTACTTC.